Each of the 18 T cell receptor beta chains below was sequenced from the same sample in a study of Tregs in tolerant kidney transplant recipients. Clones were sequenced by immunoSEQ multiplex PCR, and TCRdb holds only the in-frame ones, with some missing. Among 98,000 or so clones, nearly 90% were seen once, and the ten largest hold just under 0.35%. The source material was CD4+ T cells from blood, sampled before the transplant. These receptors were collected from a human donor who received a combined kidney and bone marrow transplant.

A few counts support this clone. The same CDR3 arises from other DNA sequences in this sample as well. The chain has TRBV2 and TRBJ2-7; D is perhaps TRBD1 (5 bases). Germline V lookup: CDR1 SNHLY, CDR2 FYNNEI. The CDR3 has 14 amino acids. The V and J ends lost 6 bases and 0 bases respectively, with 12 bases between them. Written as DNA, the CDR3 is TGTGCCAGCAGGATTCAGGGAAGCTCCTACGAGCAGTACTTC. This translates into CASRIQGSSYEQYF.

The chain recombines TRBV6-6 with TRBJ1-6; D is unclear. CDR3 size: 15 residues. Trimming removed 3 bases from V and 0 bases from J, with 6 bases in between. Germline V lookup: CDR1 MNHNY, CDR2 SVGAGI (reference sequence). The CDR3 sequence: CASSYADSYNSPLHF. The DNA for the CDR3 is TGTGCCAGCAGTTATGCGGACTCCTATAATTCACCCCTCCACTTT.

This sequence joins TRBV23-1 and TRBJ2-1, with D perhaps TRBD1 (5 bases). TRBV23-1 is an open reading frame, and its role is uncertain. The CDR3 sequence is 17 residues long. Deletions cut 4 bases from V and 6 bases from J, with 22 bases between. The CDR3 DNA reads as TGCGCCAGCAGTCGGGCAGGGCTATGGGTCTATGCCAATGAGCAGTTCTTC. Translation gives CASSRAGLWVYANEQFF.

This CDR3 reads CASSLASGRLDTQYF. CDR3 in DNA: TGTGCCAGCAGCTTAGCTAGCGGGAGGTTGGATACGCAGTATTTT. The chain couples TRBV7-6 to TRBJ2-3; 10 bases match TRBD2. The trim removed 0 bases at V and 6 bases at J, leaving 3 bases unmatched. Germline loops: CDR1 SGHVS, CDR2 FNYEAQ. The CDR3 is 15 amino acids.

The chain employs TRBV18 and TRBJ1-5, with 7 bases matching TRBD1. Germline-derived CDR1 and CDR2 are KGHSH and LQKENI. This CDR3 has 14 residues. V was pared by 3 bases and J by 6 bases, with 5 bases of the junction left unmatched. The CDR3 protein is CASSPGQGVQPQHF. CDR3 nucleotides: TGTGCCAGCTCACCGGGGCAGGGGGTTCAGCCCCAGCATTTT.

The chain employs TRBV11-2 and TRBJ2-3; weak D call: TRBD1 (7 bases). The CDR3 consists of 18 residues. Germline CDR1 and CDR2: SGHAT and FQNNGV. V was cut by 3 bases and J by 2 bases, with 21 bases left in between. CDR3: CASSFGGGDETNTDTQYF. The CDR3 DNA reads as TGTGCCAGCAGCTTCGGAGGGGGCGACGAAACGAACACAGATACGCAGTATTTT.

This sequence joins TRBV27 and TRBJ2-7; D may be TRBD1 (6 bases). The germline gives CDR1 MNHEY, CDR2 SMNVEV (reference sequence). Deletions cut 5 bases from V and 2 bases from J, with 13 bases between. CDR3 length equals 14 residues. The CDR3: CASSLRDTTYEQYF. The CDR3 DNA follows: TGTGCCAGCAGTCTCAGGGACACTACCTACGAGCAGTACTTC.

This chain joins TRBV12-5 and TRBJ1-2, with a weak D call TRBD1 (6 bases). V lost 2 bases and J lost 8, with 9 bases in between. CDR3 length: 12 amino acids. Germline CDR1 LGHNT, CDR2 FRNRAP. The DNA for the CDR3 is TGTGCTAGTGGTTTGTCACAGGGCGGCTACACCTTC. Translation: CASGLSQGGYTF.

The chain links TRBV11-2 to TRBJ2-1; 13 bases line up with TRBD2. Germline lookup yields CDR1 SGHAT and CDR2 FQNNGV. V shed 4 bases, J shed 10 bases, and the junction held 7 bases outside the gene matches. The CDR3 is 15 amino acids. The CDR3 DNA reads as TGTGCCAGCAGCTCCATACCGGGACTAGCGGGGGAGCAGTTCTTC. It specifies CASSSIPGLAGEQFF.

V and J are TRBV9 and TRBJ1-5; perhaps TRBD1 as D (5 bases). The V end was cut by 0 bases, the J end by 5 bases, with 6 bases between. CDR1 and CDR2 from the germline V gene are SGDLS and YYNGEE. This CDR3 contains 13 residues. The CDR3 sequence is CASSVAGHQPQHF. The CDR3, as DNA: TGTGCCAGCAGCGTAGCAGGGCATCAGCCCCAGCATTTT.

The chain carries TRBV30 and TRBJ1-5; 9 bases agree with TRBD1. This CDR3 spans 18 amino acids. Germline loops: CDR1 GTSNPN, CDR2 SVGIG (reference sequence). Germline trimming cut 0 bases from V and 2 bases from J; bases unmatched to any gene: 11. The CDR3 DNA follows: TGTGCCTGGAGTGTAGGGACAGGGACTTCGGGAGGCAATCAGCCCCAGCATTTT. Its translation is CAWSVGTGTSGGNQPQHF.

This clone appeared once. The chain's CDR3 is CASSLPGTGSGQPQHF. In nucleotides, the CDR3 is TGTGCCAGCAGTTTACCTGGGACAGGGAGCGGTCAGCCCCAGCATTTT. V and J are TRBV28 and TRBJ1-5, with 9 bases lining up with TRBD1. The germline V gene encodes CDR1 MDHEN and CDR2 SYDVKM. The CDR3 has 16 amino acids. The ends lost 2 bases at V and 6 bases at J; junction bases unmatched: 8.

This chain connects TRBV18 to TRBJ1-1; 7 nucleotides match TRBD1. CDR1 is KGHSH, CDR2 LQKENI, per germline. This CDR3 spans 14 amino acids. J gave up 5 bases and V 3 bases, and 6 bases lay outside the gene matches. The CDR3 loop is CASSPQGEETEAFF. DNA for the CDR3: TGTGCCAGCTCACCTCAGGGGGAGGAAACTGAAGCTTTCTTT.

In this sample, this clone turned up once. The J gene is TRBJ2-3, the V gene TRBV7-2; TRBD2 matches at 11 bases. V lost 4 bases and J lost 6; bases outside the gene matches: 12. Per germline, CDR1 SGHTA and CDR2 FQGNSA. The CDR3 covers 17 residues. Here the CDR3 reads CASSSPNLAGGRDTQYF. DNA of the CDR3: TGTGCCAGCAGCTCCCCGAACTTAGCGGGGGGGCGTGATACGCAGTATTTT.

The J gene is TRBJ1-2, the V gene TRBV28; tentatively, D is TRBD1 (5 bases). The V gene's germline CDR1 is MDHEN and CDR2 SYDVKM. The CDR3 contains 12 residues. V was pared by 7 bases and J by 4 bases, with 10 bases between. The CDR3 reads CASNSGIYGYTF. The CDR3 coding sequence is TGTGCCAGCAACTCAGGGATCTATGGCTACACCTTC.

CDR3 residues: CASSPGVDQPQHF. CDR3 DNA: TGTGCCAGCTCTCCGGGAGTGGATCAGCCCCAGCATTTT. V and J are TRBV18 and TRBJ1-5; D is uncertain. The V gene lost 6 bases and the J gene lost 5 bases, with 11 bases spanning the gap. Germline V gene sequence: CDR1 KGHSH, CDR2 LQKENI. This CDR3 is 13 amino acids long. The entire variable domain, with the rest obtained from reference TRBV18 and TRBJ1-5, is as follows: NAGVMQNPRHLVRRRGQEARLRCSPMKGHSHVYWYRQLPEEGLKFMVYLQKENIIDESGMPKERFSAEFPKEGPSILRIQQVVRGDSAAYFCASSPGVDQPQHFGDGTRLSIL.

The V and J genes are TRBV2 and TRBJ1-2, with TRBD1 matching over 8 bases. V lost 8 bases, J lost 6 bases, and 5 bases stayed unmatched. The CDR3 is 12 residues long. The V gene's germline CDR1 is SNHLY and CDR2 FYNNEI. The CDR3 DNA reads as TGTGCCAGCGACAGGGGCCGGGATGGCTACACCTTC. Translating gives CASDRGRDGYTF.

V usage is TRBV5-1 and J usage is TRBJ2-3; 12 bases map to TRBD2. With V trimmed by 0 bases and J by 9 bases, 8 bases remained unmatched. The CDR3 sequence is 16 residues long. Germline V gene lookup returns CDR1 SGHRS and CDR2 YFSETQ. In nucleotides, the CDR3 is TGCGCCAGCAGCTTGGAGGCTAGCGGGGGGGCCGGGACGCAGTATTTT. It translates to CASSLEASGGAGTQYF.